This TCR beta chain was sequenced during a study of blood T cells in healthy people across ages. Study-wide points: Unsorted PBMCs ruled out conclusive naive versus antigen-experienced comparison. Strong correlation existed between TCR beta diversity and naive T cell percentage.

With a J-beta primer mix and a sample-barcoded 5' primer, a second PCR ran roughly 6 to 12 cycles. TCRdb passed the 5' RACE reads through MiXCR, listing each CDR3 protein once. The sample lists over 950,000 distinct CDR3 sequences; 35% to 40% were seen once. Trimming left V 0 bases short and J 6 bases short, with 20 bases between. CDR3 length: 17 amino acids. Germline V CDR1 and CDR2: LGHNA, YNFKEQ. Worth noting for this clonotype: The target antigen is unknown.

The sample was blood. The chain employs TRBV4-2 and TRBJ1-1, with D uncertain. This clonotype originated in a man between 18 and 29 years old in good health. DNA of the CDR3: TGTGCCAGCAGCCAAGAGTACTCGACTATTTTAGTTGCTGAAGCTTTCTTT. It is translated as CASSQEYSTILVAEAFF.